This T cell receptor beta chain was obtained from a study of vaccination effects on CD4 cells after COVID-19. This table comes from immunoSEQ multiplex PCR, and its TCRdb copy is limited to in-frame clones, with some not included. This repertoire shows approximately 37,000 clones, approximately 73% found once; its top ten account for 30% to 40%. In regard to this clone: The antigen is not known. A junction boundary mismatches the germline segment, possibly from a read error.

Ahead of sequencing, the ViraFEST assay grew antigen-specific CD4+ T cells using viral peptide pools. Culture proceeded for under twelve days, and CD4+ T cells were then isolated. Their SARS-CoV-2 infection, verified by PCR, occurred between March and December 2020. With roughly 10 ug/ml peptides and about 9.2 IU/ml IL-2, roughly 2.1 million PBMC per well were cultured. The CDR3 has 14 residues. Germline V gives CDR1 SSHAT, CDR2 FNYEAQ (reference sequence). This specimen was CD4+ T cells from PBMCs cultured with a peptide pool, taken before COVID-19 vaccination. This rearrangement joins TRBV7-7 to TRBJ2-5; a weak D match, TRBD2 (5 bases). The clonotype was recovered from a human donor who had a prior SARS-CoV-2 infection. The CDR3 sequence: CASSPQLAQETQYF. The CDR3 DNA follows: TGTGCTAGCAGCCCCCAGCTAGCCCAAGAGACCCAGTACTTC.